This TCR beta chain derives from a study of blood T cell repertoires in COVID-19. Overall study: Researchers got acute and convalescent COVID-19 samples from the United States, Italy and Spain. The cDNA or gDNA used as material had been derived from T cells, B-cell-depleted T cells, or PBMCs.

The CDR3 sequence is 16 residues long. With 4 bases clipped from V and 4 bases from J, the junction kept 7 bases outside the gene matches. Germline CDR1 and CDR2: MRHNA and SNTAGT. Original processing methods: Amplified reference gene primers provided the basis for estimating nucleated cell counts. TCRdb's table, derived via immunoSEQ multiplex PCR, lists solely in-frame clones and lacks some. That table furnishes V, J and clone size, whereas the DNA furnished D and trimming. The sample records a few hundred thousand clones, about 80% being singletons. Seattle's enrolled individuals joined amid active infection and were then monitored longitudinally.

This receptor was identified in a person aged 70 to 85 with COVID-19, enrolled during active disease. The chain recombines TRBV6-4 with TRBJ2-3; 11 positions agree with TRBD2. Sequenced: peripheral blood. The CDR3 here is CASSAAGLAGSDTQYF. The CDR3 DNA follows: TGTGCCAGCAGTGCCGCTGGACTAGCGGGTTCAGATACGCAGTATTTT.